This T cell receptor (beta chain) was identified during a study of siplizumab effects on memory and regulatory T cells. Sequencing used immunoSEQ multiplex PCR; TCRdb keeps in-frame clones, though not all of them. The sample records around 100,000 clones, 93% being singletons. The junction had 3 bases not matched to a gene; V was cut back by 1 base and J by 6 bases. Looked up from germline, CDR1 is SGHTA and CDR2 is FQGNSA. This CDR3 has 15 residues. The clonotype comes from a human donor in good health. Sequencing was carried out using Tregs sorted from blood. The rearrangement uses TRBV7-2 and TRBJ1-5; 10 bases align to TRBD1. The CDR3 region has the DNA TGTGCCAGCAGCTTAGTCGGGACAGGGGCTCAGCCCCAGCATTTT. Protein product: CASSLVGTGAQPQHF.